The sequence of this T cell receptor (beta chain) was determined in a study of tissue T cells after allogeneic stem cell transplantation. Germline values: CDR1 MNHDT, CDR2 YYDKIL. This CDR3 has 14 residues. V was pared by 1 base and J by 4 bases, with 0 bases of the junction left unmatched. TCRdb's copy holds only in-frame clones and misses some; the assay was immunoSEQ multiplex PCR. The sample shows fewer than 5,500 clones, less than 55% of them seen only once. Comment on this clone: Gene names are the mouse ones. The read is 1 residue too short to cover the CDR3 end, so that end is filled in from the germline J gene.

Time point of the sample: mouse harvest day 7 after allogeneic transplant. The graft held 10^6 splenic CD5+ T cells and 10^7 T-cell-depleted bone marrow cells. This mouse GVHD model was MHC-mismatched B6 to BALB/c, profiled day 7 or 14. The origin of this receptor is a female BALB/c mouse given C57BL/6 T cells with graft-versus-host disease after an allogeneic hematopoietic cell transplant. The material sequenced was gut tissue. This rearrangement joins TRBV17 to TRBJ2-7; 11 bases align to TRBD2. CDR3 in amino acids: CASSRGTGGYEQYF. The sequenced CDR3 bases are TGTGCTAGCAGTAGAGGGACTGGGGGGTATGAACAGTAC.